The 16 T cell receptor beta chains below come from one sample, sequenced in a study of vaccination and CD4 T cells after COVID-19. Their cognate antigens are unknown. Sequencing of DNA taken from cultured CD4+ T cells relied on the Oncomine TCR Beta short-read assay. Using its own MiXCR run on the PCR reads, TCRdb lists one record per CDR3 protein. Of about 23,000 distinct CDR3 sequences listed, over 40% are singletons. The time point: late sampling 161 to 241 days after vaccination in a few convalescent patients. The treatment denotes: approximately nine-day PBMC culture with coronavirus spike peptide pools or control peptides (ViraFEST assay). Source: CD4+ T cells from blood, cultured in vitro, taken about 7 months after SARS-CoV-2 vaccination. These receptors were obtained from a human donor who had recovered from COVID-19.

The count of this clonotype is one. The rearrangement links TRBV28 to TRBJ2-5; TRBD2 matches 9 bases. Germline CDR1 reads MDHEN; CDR2 reads SYDVKM. V was pared by 5 bases and J by 4 bases, with 2 bases of the junction left unmatched. This CDR3 is built from 13 residues. CDR3: CASSTLAGETQYF. In DNA form, the CDR3 reads TGTGCCAGCAGTACACTAGCGGGAGAGACCCAGTACTTC. The entire variable domain, with the rest obtained from reference TRBV28 and TRBJ2-5, is as follows: DVKVTQSSRYLVKRTGEKVFLECVQDMDHENMFWYRQDPGLGLRLIYFSYDVKMKEKGDIPEGYSVSREKKERFSLILESASTNQTSMYLCASSTLAGETQYFGPGTRLLVL.

This clonotype was picked up a small number of times. The CDR3 region is CASSISRQGPYEQYF. The DNA of the CDR3 is TGTGCCAGTAGTATCAGTAGGCAGGGCCCCTACGAGCAGTACTTC. The J gene is TRBJ2-7, the V gene TRBV19, with a possible D match to TRBD1 (5 bases). V was shortened by 3 bases and J by 2 bases, with 14 bases between the two germline ends. Germline values: CDR1 LNHDA, CDR2 SQIVND (reference sequence). CDR3 length equals 15 residues.

This chain links TRBV7-6 with TRBJ2-2, with D perhaps TRBD2 (5 bases). Trimming pared 0 bases from V and 4 bases from J, leaving 12 bases between. There are 16 residues in the CDR3. The germline V gene has CDR1 SGHVS and CDR2 FNYEAQ. The CDR3 region is CASSLASRAGTGELFF. CDR3 bases: TGTGCCAGCAGCTTAGCGTCGAGGGCTGGCACCGGGGAGCTGTTTTTT.

The rearrangement joins TRBV20-1 to TRBJ1-1, with unresolved D. CDR3 length equals 11 residues. The V end was cut by 5 bases, the J end by 5 bases, with 9 bases between. Germline CDR1 and CDR2: DFQATT and SNEGSKA (reference sequence). The CDR3 DNA reads TGCAGTGCTTCCTACATTACTGAAGCTTTCTTT. Amino acids: CSASYITEAFF.

This clonotype was counted between two and nine times. The chain couples TRBV27 to TRBJ1-6; 9 nucleotides line up with TRBD1. Germline assignment: CDR1 MNHEY and CDR2 SMNVEV (reference sequence). The J segment lost 17 bases and the V segment lost 7 bases, leaving 15 bases of the junction unmatched. The CDR3 totals 14 residues. The CDR3 here is CASKRDRAPTNIHF. In DNA form, the CDR3 reads TGTGCCAGCAAAAGGGACAGGGCCCCTACAAACATCCACTTT.

V and J are TRBV7-2 and TRBJ2-1; D not resolved. With 1 base removed from V and 5 bases from J, the gap between germline ends came to 9 bases. Germline assignment: CDR1 SGHTA and CDR2 FQGNSA. This CDR3 has 14 residues. CDR3 DNA sequence: TGTGCCAGCAGCTTAGATCTGGAAAACAATGAGCAGTTCTTC. Its translation: CASSLDLENNEQFF.

The rearrangement links TRBV18 to TRBJ1-2; D might be TRBD1 (5 bases). The V end was cut by 2 bases, the J end by 7 bases, with 11 bases between. Per germline, CDR1 KGHSH and CDR2 LQKENI. The CDR3 contains 13 residues. The CDR3, as DNA: TGTGCCAGCTCACCAGGGGCGGGAGGTGGCTACACCTTC. Translated: CASSPGAGGGYTF.

V is TRBV7-9 and J is TRBJ1-1, with unresolved D. This CDR3 is built from 15 residues. The germline gives CDR1 SEHNR, CDR2 FQNEAQ (reference sequence). Trimming removed 4 bases from V and 8 bases from J, with 20 bases in between. The CDR3 DNA reads as TGTGCCAGCAGCTCCCTACCGAGTAGGGCAGGAGAAGCTTTCTTT. Protein sequence: CASSSLPSRAGEAFF.

The chain employs TRBV19 and TRBJ2-7; the D is unclear. CDR1 LNHDA and CDR2 SQIVND come from the germline V gene (reference sequence). The V end lost 2 bases, the J end lost 7 bases, and 12 bases lay between the germline ends. This CDR3 region has 13 residues. CDR3 in DNA: TGTGCCAGTAGTATATCCCCCCGGCGGGAGCAGTACTTC. This codes for CASSISPRREQYF.

The rearrangement links TRBV28 to TRBJ2-2, with D possibly TRBD1 on 6 matching bases. The CDR3 runs to 17 residues. Germline V gives CDR1 MDHEN, CDR2 SYDVKM. V was pared by 4 bases and J by 6 bases, with 21 bases between. The CDR3 bases are TGTGCCAGCAGTTCGACCCGACAGGCACGGGGACCCGGGGAGCTGTTTTTT. Its translation is CASSSTRQARGPGELFF.

This chain uses TRBV27 with TRBJ1-6, with D possibly TRBD1 on 5 matching bases. The CDR3 runs to 15 residues. Trimming left V 2 bases short and J 3 bases short, with 8 bases between. In germline, CDR1 is MNHEY, CDR2 SMNVEV (reference sequence). The CDR3 nucleotides are TGTGCCAGCAGTTTAACGGGGCTCTATAATTCACCCCTCCACTTT. As protein: CASSLTGLYNSPLHF.

V usage is TRBV7-3 and J usage is TRBJ2-7; D remains ambiguous. The CDR3 sequence is 13 residues long. Germline CDR1 is SGHTA and CDR2 is FQGTGA. Deletions cut 2 bases from V and 6 bases from J, with 11 bases between. The CDR3 spells CASSLSRTGEQYF. CDR3 nucleotides: TGTGCCAGCAGCTTATCCAGAACGGGCGAGCAGTACTTC.

The chain uses TRBV6-1 and TRBJ1-1; D remains unclear. Trimming took 6 bases from V and 1 from J, leaving 6 bases between them. Germline V CDR1 and CDR2: MNHNS, SASEGT. CDR3 length equals 12 residues. The CDR3 protein is CASRPPNTEAFF. For the CDR3, the DNA is TGTGCCAGCAGACCGCCGAACACTGAAGCTTTCTTT.

V and J are TRBV6-1 and TRBJ2-3; D gene ambiguous. This CDR3 is 11 amino acids long. V lost 8 bases and J lost 6, with 9 bases in between. Germline loops: CDR1 MNHNS, CDR2 SASEGT. CDR3: CASQTGDTQYF. CDR3 sequence (DNA): TGTGCCAGCCAAACCGGGGATACGCAGTATTTT.

As regards this clonotype: A read error is likely, as this CDR3 ends without the conserved phenylalanine or tryptophan. The J gene is TRBJ1-2, the V gene TRBV7-9, with 7 bases that match TRBD1. The CDR3 extends over 14 amino acids. With V trimmed by 3 bases and J by 4 bases, 5 bases remained unmatched. CDR1 is SEHNR and CDR2 is FQNEAQ in the germline V gene (reference sequence). Here the CDR3 DNA reads TGTGCCAGCAGCTTGGACAGGTTAAGCTATGGCTACACCCTC. Translated: CASSLDRLSYGYTL.

This clonotype has more than one count but fewer than ten. The rearrangement uses TRBV5-1 and TRBJ2-7; 9 nucleotides line up with TRBD1. The CDR3 length is 15 residues. V lost 5 bases, J lost 0 bases, and 6 bases stayed unmatched. CDR1 and CDR2 from the germline V gene are SGHRS and YFSETQ. The CDR3 reads CASSSGQGISYEQYF. CDR3 nucleotides: TGCGCCAGCAGTTCGGGACAGGGAATCTCCTACGAGCAGTACTTC.